Each of the 26 T cell receptor beta chains below was sequenced from the same sample in a study of cytomegalovirus exposure and HLA in healthy donors. The PCR used 60 Vbeta and 13 Jbeta primers. Here immunoSEQ multiplex PCR was the method, and the copy in TCRdb shows in-frame clones only, minus some. The data hold about 140,000 clones, with approximately 86% observed a single time. Sequencing was done on a sample of PBMCs. These receptors all stem from a woman aged 40 to 50 in good health and CMV-seronegative.

Only one count was recorded for this clone. The gene calls are TRBV30 and TRBJ1-2; D unclear. The CDR3 spans 16 residues. The V end lost 3 bases, the J end lost 4 bases, and 21 bases lay between the germline ends. Per germline, CDR1 GTSNPN and CDR2 SVGIG (reference sequence). CDR3 DNA: TGTGCCTGGAGGGACGGCAGTTGGGGAGCGAGCTATGGCTACACCTTC. The encoded protein is CAWRDGSWGASYGYTF. The variable domain in full, with the rest retrieved from reference TRBV30 and TRBJ1-2, is SQTIHQWPATLVQPVGSPLSLECTVEGTSNPNLYWYRQAAGRGLQLLFYSVGIGQISSEVPQNLSASRPQDRQFILSSKKLLLSDSGFYLCAWRDGSWGASYGYTFGSGTRLTVV.

The chain has TRBV28 and TRBJ2-2; tentative D call: TRBD2 (6 bases). V lost 5 bases and J lost 5, with 12 bases in between. Germline V gene lookup returns CDR1 MDHEN and CDR2 SYDVKM. The CDR3 loop spans 14 amino acids. In DNA, the CDR3 is TGTGCCAGCAGTAGACTCGGGACTACCGGGGAGCTGTTTTTT. This gives the protein CASSRLGTTGELFF.

The genes are TRBV10-3 and TRBJ2-1; 7 positions agree with TRBD1. Germline V gene lookup returns CDR1 ENHRY and CDR2 SYGVKD. V dropped 3 bases and J dropped 7; count of bases not matched to a gene: 9. The CDR3 sequence is 15 residues long. CDR3 sequence: CAISDRGQYRNEQFF. CDR3 DNA: TGTGCCATCAGTGACCGGGGACAGTACAGAAATGAGCAGTTCTTC.

V is TRBV7-2 and J is TRBJ2-3; the match to TRBD2 covers 7 bases. This CDR3 contains 15 residues. Germline V CDR1 and CDR2: SGHTA, FQGNSA. With 1 base clipped from V and 4 bases from J, the junction kept 5 bases outside the gene matches. In DNA form, the CDR3 reads TGTGCCAGCAGCTTAGTGGTGGGAGGGTCAGATACGCAGTATTTT. This codes for CASSLVVGGSDTQYF.

This rearrangement joins TRBV6-5 to TRBJ2-5; 9 nucleotides align to TRBD1. The CDR3 spans 13 residues. CDR1 is MNHEY, CDR2 SVGAGI, per germline. The J segment lost 11 bases and the V segment lost 6 bases, leaving 10 bases of the junction unmatched. The CDR3 DNA reads TGTGCCAGCAGCTTGACAGGGGGTGGTCGGCAGTACTTC. Protein sequence: CASSLTGGGRQYF.

J is TRBJ2-6 and V is TRBV5-1; 8 bases fit TRBD1. Germline loops: CDR1 SGHRS, CDR2 YFSETQ. With V trimmed by 4 bases and J by 5 bases, 11 bases remained unmatched. The CDR3 is 17 residues long. The CDR3 nucleotides read TGCGCCAGCAGCCCCGGACCTGGGACAGGAAGGGCCAACGTCCTGACTTTC. Translating it yields CASSPGPGTGRANVLTF.

This rearrangement joins TRBV7-2 to TRBJ2-5; D possibly corresponds to TRBD2 (7 bases). The CDR3 spans 15 residues. CDR1 and CDR2 from the germline V gene are SGHTA and FQGNSA. Trimming removed 5 bases at V and 4 bases at J, with 17 bases between. This CDR3 is CASSPLLGGAETQYF. As DNA, the CDR3 is TGTGCCAGCAGCCCCCTTCTGGGGGGGGCAGAGACCCAGTACTTC.

This clone was counted a single time. The rearrangement uses TRBV6-1 and TRBJ1-1; tentative D call: TRBD1 (5 bases). Germline values: CDR1 MNHNS, CDR2 SASEGT. Trimming pared 11 bases from V and 2 bases from J, leaving 12 bases between. The CDR3 extends over 12 amino acids. CDR3 sequence: CAAGISNTEAFF. The CDR3 nucleotides are TGTGCCGCAGGGATATCAAACACTGAAGCTTTCTTT.

This clone has just one count. The V and J genes are TRBV4-3 and TRBJ1-2; 8 positions agree with TRBD1. CDR1 is LGHNA, CDR2 YSLEER, per germline. The V and J ends lost 0 bases and 7 bases, in that order; junction bases with no gene match: 10. This CDR3 comprises 16 residues. CDR3 DNA: TGCGCCAGCAGCCAAGATCTTTTGGGACAGGCGGGTGGCTACACCTTC. It specifies CASSQDLLGQAGGYTF.

V gene TRBV5-1 combines with J gene TRBJ2-1; 9 nucleotides line up with TRBD1. This CDR3 region has 15 residues. Germline V gene data show CDR1 as SGHRS and CDR2 as YFSETQ. V gave up 3 bases and J gave up 4 bases; unmatched junction bases: 5. CDR3 nucleotides: TGCGCCAGCAGCTCGGGGACAGGGACGTACAATGAGCAGTTCTTC. Translation gives CASSSGTGTYNEQFF. The full variable domain, rest sourced from reference TRBV5-1 and TRBJ2-1, is KAGVTQTPRYLIKTRGQQVTLSCSPISGHRSVSWYQQTPGQGLQFLFEYFSETQRNKGNFPGRFSGRQFSNSRSEMNVSTLELGDSALYLCASSSGTGTYNEQFFGPGTRLTVL.

V usage is TRBV6-1 and J usage is TRBJ2-7; TRBD1 aligns across 7 bases. This CDR3 has 15 residues. V shed 2 bases and J 0 bases; nucleotides not matched to a gene: 4. In germline, CDR1 is MNHNS, CDR2 SASEGT. The CDR3 region is CASSERGDSSYEQYF. In nucleotides, the CDR3 is TGTGCCAGCAGTGAACGAGGGGACAGCTCCTACGAGCAGTACTTC.

The chain has TRBV6-6 and TRBJ2-7, with a possible D match to TRBD2 (5 bases). The CDR3 sequence is 12 residues long. With 4 bases removed from V and 10 bases from J, the gap between germline ends came to 14 bases. Germline V gene data show CDR1 as MNHNY and CDR2 as SVGAGI (reference sequence). CDR3 protein: CASSSAGEIQYF. The CDR3 nucleotides are TGTGCCAGCAGTTCGGCCGGGGAGATACAGTACTTC.

The chain employs TRBV10-1 and TRBJ2-5; 8 bases are a match to TRBD2. Germline assignment: CDR1 WNHNN and CDR2 SYGVQD (reference sequence). V shed 8 bases and J 4 bases; nucleotides not matched to a gene: 9. The CDR3 spans 14 residues. Here the CDR3 DNA reads TGCGCCAGCCTTAGCGGGGCCTGGGGAGAGACCCAGTACTTC. Translation: CASLSGAWGETQYF.

This chain connects TRBV19 to TRBJ2-7; no reliable D call. This CDR3 spans 16 amino acids. Germline loops: CDR1 LNHDA, CDR2 SQIVND (reference sequence). The V and J ends lost 8 bases and 0 bases respectively, with 20 bases between them. The CDR3 nucleotides read TGTGCCAGTTCTCCCGCGGCGGCCGCCAGCTCCTACGAGCAGTACTTC. Its translation: CASSPAAAASSYEQYF.

The rearrangement uses TRBV7-2 and TRBJ2-5; 10 positions agree with TRBD2. Judging by the DNA end, TRBJ2-7 fits better; the J call may be wrong. Germline-derived CDR1 and CDR2 are SGHTA and FQGNSA. The CDR3 spans 15 residues. The CDR3 DNA sequence: TGTGCCAGCAGCCTCAGGCTAGCGGGAGACTACGAGCAGTACTTC. As protein: CASSLRLAGDYEQYF.

The gene calls are TRBV10-3 and TRBJ1-2; TRBD1 matches at 8 bases. J was trimmed by 3 bases and V by 8 bases; bases with no gene match: 2. The CDR3 length is 12 residues. The V gene's germline CDR1 is ENHRY and CDR2 SYGVKD. CDR3: CAIGQGDYGYTF. In nucleotides, the CDR3 is TGTGCCATCGGACAGGGAGACTATGGCTACACCTTC.

This clone was picked up a small number of times. The chain has TRBV7-6 and TRBJ1-5, with D possibly TRBD1 on 6 matching bases. The CDR3 consists of 15 residues. Trimming took 2 bases from V and 4 from J, leaving 12 bases between them. Germline assignment: CDR1 SGHVS and CDR2 FNYEAQ. Here the CDR3 reads CASSLSSGANQPQHF. CDR3 nucleotide sequence: TGTGCCAGCAGCTTATCGTCAGGGGCTAATCAGCCCCAGCATTTT.

This sequence joins TRBV30 and TRBJ2-6; the match to TRBD2 covers 12 bases. The CDR3 runs to 15 residues. V lost 3 bases, J lost 13 bases, and 10 bases stayed unmatched. Germline V gives CDR1 GTSNPN, CDR2 SVGIG (reference sequence). The CDR3 region has the DNA TGTGCCTGGAGGCGGGGAAGGACTAGCGGGAAGGTCCTGACTTTC. Its protein is CAWRRGRTSGKVLTF. Looking up the rest from reference TRBV30 and TRBJ2-6 gives the full variable domain: SQTIHQWPATLVQPVGSPLSLECTVEGTSNPNLYWYRQAAGRGLQLLFYSVGIGQISSEVPQNLSASRPQDRQFILSSKKLLLSDSGFYLCAWRRGRTSGKVLTFGAGSRLTVL.

CDR3 protein: CASSLFRGAYEQYF. DNA for the CDR3: TGTGCCAGCAGCTTATTCAGAGGCGCTTACGAGCAGTACTTC. The chain recombines TRBV7-8 with TRBJ2-7; D gene ambiguous. The germline V gene has CDR1 SGHVS and CDR2 FQNEAQ. The CDR3 totals 14 residues. The ends were cut back, 2 bases at V and 4 bases at J, with 12 bases in the middle.

Here the CDR3 reads CASSDRGGETQYF. The CDR3 region has the DNA TGTGCCAGCAGCGACAGGGGTGGAGAGACCCAGTACTTC. This sequence joins TRBV9 and TRBJ2-5; TRBD1 matches at 7 bases. CDR1 is SGDLS and CDR2 is YYNGEE in the germline V gene. The V and J ends lost 3 bases and 4 bases, in that order; junction bases with no gene match: 3. The length of the CDR3 is 13 residues.

CDR3 coding DNA: TGCGCCAGCAGCCAGGGGACAGGGTTTATCGCTGAAGCTTTCTTT. This encodes CASSQGTGFIAEAFF. This rearrangement joins TRBV5-1 to TRBJ1-1, with TRBD1 matching over 9 bases. V lost 4 bases, J lost 6 bases, and 10 bases stayed unmatched. The CDR3 loop spans 15 amino acids. Germline V gene data show CDR1 as SGHRS and CDR2 as YFSETQ. Based on the CDR3 plus reference TRBV5-1 and TRBJ1-1, the full variable domain is KAGVTQTPRYLIKTRGQQVTLSCSPISGHRSVSWYQQTPGQGLQFLFEYFSETQRNKGNFPGRFSGRQFSNSRSEMNVSTLELGDSALYLCASSQGTGFIAEAFFGQGTRLTVV.

A note on this clone: At one of its ends the junction is not consistent with the germline gene, which may arise from a read error. This chain connects TRBV7-9 to TRBJ2-5; D unresolved. The CDR3 covers 14 residues. Germline V gives CDR1 SEHNR, CDR2 FQNEAQ (reference sequence). CDR3 DNA sequence: TGTTCCAGCAGCTTAAAAAACAACCCAAAGACCCAGTACTTC. Residues: CSSSLKNNPKTQYF.

V and J are TRBV5-6 and TRBJ2-7; 7 nucleotides agree with TRBD2. The CDR3 runs 15 residues. J gave up 3 bases and V 4 bases, and 10 bases lay outside the gene matches. Germline CDR1 and CDR2: SGHDT and YYEEEE. The CDR3 sequence: CASSHDLGTIYEQYF. The CDR3 DNA reads as TGTGCCAGCAGCCACGACCTAGGGACTATCTACGAGCAGTACTTC.

The V gene is TRBV7-8, the J gene TRBJ2-7; D not certain. Trimming stripped 5 bases from V and 4 bases from J, with 18 bases between. Germline lookup yields CDR1 SGHVS and CDR2 FQNEAQ. The CDR3 sequence is 15 residues long. This CDR3 reads CASSHPGQAWYEQYF. The DNA of the CDR3 is TGTGCCAGCAGCCACCCGGGTCAAGCTTGGTACGAGCAGTACTTC.

The V call is TRBV2, the J call TRBJ2-3; maybe TRBD2 (5 bases). V lost 5 bases and J lost 2, with 11 bases in between. Germline-derived CDR1 and CDR2 are SNHLY and FYNNEI. This CDR3 is 14 amino acids long. In DNA form, the CDR3 reads TGTGCCAGCAGTTTTTCGGGGTTCACAGATACGCAGTATTTT. It is translated as CASSFSGFTDTQYF.

This chain joins TRBV10-3 and TRBJ1-6, with D perhaps TRBD1 (6 bases). Germline V gene sequence: CDR1 ENHRY, CDR2 SYGVKD. The CDR3 spans 15 residues. Deletions cut 3 bases from V and 10 bases from J, with 16 bases between. CDR3 DNA: TGTGCCATCAGTGACCTTCCAGGGGATGCATCACCCCTCCACTTT. It specifies CAISDLPGDASPLHF.